This T cell receptor beta chain was retrieved from a study of blood T cells in healthy people across ages. Study-level points and caveats: Age advanced and TCR beta diversity per million T cells fell, roughly linearly.

There are 11 residues in the CDR3. Trimming removed 8 bases at V and 5 bases at J, with 7 bases between. From germline, CDR1 is KGHSH and CDR2 LQKENI. This clonotype has a count of ten or more. What it recognizes is unknown. The draw of peripheral blood yielded about 10 milliliters from each donor. PCR was performed a second time for about 7 to 11 cycles using a sample-barcoded 5' primer and a J-beta primer mix. Every sample produced at least 2.5 million CDR3-containing paired-end reads. TCRdb reprocessed the 5' RACE reads via MiXCR and lists one record per CDR3 protein. The sample holds about 1.6 million distinct CDR3 sequences, 30% to 35% seen once.

Material for sequencing was blood. The rearrangement joins TRBV18 to TRBJ2-1, with D unclear. This clonotype was obtained from a woman in her twenties or thirties in good health. CDR3 in amino acids: CASSPNNEQFF. The CDR3 DNA reads TGTGCCAGCAGCCCCAACAATGAGCAGTTCTTC.